These 25 T cell receptor beta chains share one sample of origin, sequenced in a study of blood T cells in healthy people across ages. The use of a sample-barcoded 5' primer and a J-beta primer mix characterized a second PCR of 7 to 11 cycles. One entry per CDR3 protein results from TCRdb running MiXCR on the 5' RACE reads. The data show about 800,000 distinct CDR3 sequences, around a quarter seen once. This sample also belongs to another study, concerning T cells of mothers and their children.

The sequenced sample consisted of blood. These receptors originate from a boy aged 5-17 years in good health.

This clonotype has just a few counts. The V and J genes are TRBV20-1 and TRBJ2-5; TRBD2 matches at 10 bases. Judging by the DNA end, TRBJ2-7 fits better; the J call may be wrong. The CDR3 totals 14 residues. Germline CDR1 DFQATT, CDR2 SNEGSKA (reference sequence). For the CDR3, the DNA is TGCAGTGCTACCCGGCCTAGCGGGGGAGTCGAGCAGTACTTC. It translates to CSATRPSGGVEQYF.

This clonotype has at least ten counts. The V and J genes are TRBV5-1 and TRBJ2-1; D remains unclear. This CDR3 spans 13 amino acids. V was trimmed by 0 bases and J by 4 bases, leaving 5 bases between them. Per germline, CDR1 SGHRS and CDR2 YFSETQ. DNA of the CDR3: TGCGCCAGCAGCTTGGACAGATACAATGAGCAGTTCTTC. It translates to CASSLDRYNEQFF.

The sample holds a few counts of this clonotype. The chain couples TRBV7-6 to TRBJ2-3; no firm D call. The CDR3 extends over 14 amino acids. V was pared by 2 bases and J by 4 bases, with 10 bases between. Germline loops: CDR1 SGHVS, CDR2 FNYEAQ. CDR3 coding DNA: TGTGCCAGCAGCTTAAGAGTGGCCCCAGATACGCAGTATTTT. As protein: CASSLRVAPDTQYF.

This clonotype was counted only a few times. The chain joins TRBV12-3 or TRBV12-4 to TRBJ2-6; D possibly corresponds to TRBD2 (7 bases). The V end was cut by 2 bases, the J end by 4 bases, with 12 bases between. CDR3 length: 16 residues. In DNA, the CDR3 is TGTGCCAGCAGTTTATCGGGGGGCTCAGGGGCCAACGTCCTGACTTTC. Translated, it gives CASSLSGGSGANVLTF.

This chain connects TRBV28 to TRBJ2-7, with 7 bases aligning to TRBD2. The CDR3 spans 16 residues. The germline CDR1 and CDR2 sequences are MDHEN and SYDVKM. Trimming took 5 bases from V and 1 from J; bases not matched to a gene: 11. The CDR3 spells CASSPDGGTYSYEQYF. CDR3 in DNA: TGTGCCAGCAGTCCCGACGGGGGGACGTATTCCTACGAGCAGTACTTC.

A few counts support this clonotype. The chain recombines TRBV10-3 with TRBJ2-3, with TRBD1 matching 9 bases. The CDR3 is 17 residues long. Germline CDR1 ENHRY, CDR2 SYGVKD. Trimming cost V 3 bases and J 2 bases; bases outside gene matches: 9. The CDR3 bases are TGTGCCATCAGTGACCCCGGGACAGGGACCTACACAGATACGCAGTATTTT. The encoded protein is CAISDPGTGTYTDTQYF.

The chain recombines TRBV29-1 with TRBJ1-1; weak D call: TRBD1 (6 bases). This CDR3 has 16 residues. Trimming took 4 bases from V and 7 from J, leaving 25 bases between them. Germline V gene sequence: CDR1 SQVTM, CDR2 ANQGSEA. The CDR3 is CSVGGVGVGALSEAFF. Written as DNA, the CDR3 is TGCAGCGTTGGTGGGGTTGGTGTGGGGGCTCTCAGTGAAGCTTTCTTT.

A remark on this clonotype: Relative to the germline gene, one junction end is altered; a read error may explain this. The rearrangement joins TRBV27 to TRBJ2-2, with D possibly matching TRBD2 (5 bases). This CDR3 has 14 residues. The germline V gene has CDR1 MNHEY and CDR2 SMNVEV (reference sequence). The CDR3 loop is CASSSRGNTGELFF. The DNA for the CDR3 is TGTGCCAGCAGTTCTCGTGGAAACACCGGGGAGCTTTTTTTT.

V is TRBV20-1 and J is TRBJ1-4; tentative D call: TRBD1 (6 bases). The length of the CDR3 is 12 residues. Germline V CDR1 and CDR2: DFQATT, SNEGSKA (reference sequence). The CDR3, as DNA: TGCAACGTACGGGACAACAAAAATAAGGGGTTTTTT. Residues: CNVRDNKNKGFF.

The chain employs TRBV14 and TRBJ1-2; D is unclear. The length of the CDR3 is 12 residues. Germline CDR1 is SGHDN and CDR2 is FVKESK. Deletions cut 1 base from V and 9 bases from J, with 9 bases between. The CDR3 nucleotides read TGTGCCAGCAGCCAAGTACGTGGTCGCTACACCTTC. It specifies CASSQVRGRYTF.

The V call is TRBV4-2, the J call TRBJ2-5; 8 bases are a match to TRBD1. The germline V gene encodes CDR1 LGHNA and CDR2 YNFKEQ. V dropped 4 bases and J dropped 4; count of bases not matched to a gene: 5. The CDR3 contains 14 residues. The CDR3, as DNA: TGTGCCAGCAGCCGAGGCAGGGGGCCAGAGACCCAGTACTTC. It is translated as CASSRGRGPETQYF.

The chain has TRBV28 and TRBJ2-7; TRBD1 agrees at 8 bases. J lost 5 bases, V lost 6 bases, and 6 bases had no gene match. Per germline, CDR1 MDHEN and CDR2 SYDVKM. This CDR3 region has 13 residues. CDR3 DNA sequence: TGTGCCAGCAGCCGACAGGGGTGGCACGAGCAGTACTTC. Translation gives CASSRQGWHEQYF.

V gene TRBV15 combines with J gene TRBJ2-5, with D hard to call. The J call is uncertain, as TRBJ2-7 better fits the DNA end. CDR1 LNHNV and CDR2 YYDKDF come from the germline V gene (reference sequence). The CDR3 has 13 amino acids. The CDR3 spells CATSRGTSDEQYF. The DNA of the CDR3 is TGTGCCACCAGCAGAGGTACGTCCGACGAGCAGTACTTC.

In nucleotides, the CDR3 is TGTGCCAGCAGCACGGACAGGGATAGCACAGATACGCAGTATTTT. Residues: CASSTDRDSTDTQYF. The chain combines TRBV6-1 with TRBJ2-3; TRBD1 matches 8 bases. V gave up 6 bases and J gave up 0 bases; unmatched junction bases: 5. CDR1 is MNHNS and CDR2 is SASEGT in the germline V gene. CDR3 length equals 15 residues.

The rearrangement uses TRBV4-3 and TRBJ2-2; D unresolved. The CDR3 sequence is 15 residues long. Germline V gene data show CDR1 as LGHNA and CDR2 as YSLEER. V was pared by 1 base and J by 4 bases, with 10 bases between. CDR3: CASSQGRTSTGELFF. CDR3 DNA: TGCGCCAGCAGCCAAGGGCGGACGAGCACCGGGGAGCTGTTTTTT.

The genes are TRBV29-1 and TRBJ2-1; D gene ambiguous. V dropped 4 bases and J dropped 8 bases, with 15 bases sitting between them. The CDR3 is 13 residues long. Germline V gene sequence: CDR1 SQVTM, CDR2 ANQGSEA. The CDR3 nucleotides read TGCAGCGTTGGCCTTTCCCTCCGGGATGAGCAGTTCTTC. Residues: CSVGLSLRDEQFF.

The rearrangement uses TRBV9 and TRBJ2-5; D not certain. Per germline, CDR1 SGDLS and CDR2 YYNGEE. V was clipped by 0 bases and J by 2 bases, with 5 bases between them. The CDR3 has 13 residues. The CDR3 here is CASSVVTQETQYF. In DNA, the CDR3 is TGTGCCAGCAGCGTAGTAACTCAAGAGACCCAGTACTTC.

The V call is TRBV14, the J call TRBJ2-1, with D possibly TRBD2 on 5 matching bases. This CDR3 contains 16 residues. CDR1 is SGHDN and CDR2 is FVKESK in the germline V gene. V was pared by 4 bases and J by 0 bases, with 13 bases between. The CDR3 protein is CASSPLEGSSYNEQFF. The CDR3 coding sequence is TGTGCCAGCAGCCCCCTGGAAGGGAGCTCCTACAATGAGCAGTTCTTC.

This clonotype has just a few counts. V and J are TRBV9 and TRBJ1-1; 9 bases map to TRBD1. The CDR3 is made up of 14 amino acids. With 1 base clipped from V and 3 bases from J, the junction kept 1 base outside the gene matches. CDR1 is SGDLS and CDR2 is YYNGEE in the germline V gene. The DNA for the CDR3 is TGTGCCAGCAGCGTACGGGACAGGGACACTGAAGCTTTCTTT. The encoded protein is CASSVRDRDTEAFF.

The chain couples TRBV20-1 to TRBJ1-1; 9 bases agree with TRBD1. The CDR3 is made up of 13 amino acids. Germline CDR1 is DFQATT and CDR2 is SNEGSKA (reference sequence). The trim removed 6 bases at V and 3 bases at J, leaving 5 bases unmatched. This chain's CDR3 is CSAPRDRDTEAFF. In DNA form, the CDR3 reads TGCAGTGCCCCCCGGGACAGGGACACTGAAGCTTTCTTT.

The V gene is TRBV15, the J gene TRBJ1-6; D is unclear. V was trimmed by 8 bases and J by 10 bases, leaving 15 bases between them. There are 13 residues in the CDR3. CDR1 LNHNV and CDR2 YYDKDF come from the germline V gene (reference sequence). Written as DNA, the CDR3 is TGTGCCACCCAAAGTATGTTCGCCTCACCCCTCCACTTT. Translated, it gives CATQSMFASPLHF.

This chain joins TRBV12-3 or TRBV12-4 and TRBJ2-5, with 13 bases matching TRBD2. Trimming removed 4 bases from V and 5 bases from J; junction bases left unmatched: 7. This CDR3 has 16 amino acids. The CDR3 DNA sequence: TGTGCCAGCAGTTCTACCGGGACTAGCGGGATGGAGACCCAGTACTTC. Protein: CASSSTGTSGMETQYF.

This clonotype has ten or more counts. J is TRBJ2-3 and V is TRBV7-2; TRBD1 aligns across 7 bases. This CDR3 comprises 14 residues. V dropped 2 bases and J dropped 7; count of bases not matched to a gene: 6. Germline V gene sequence: CDR1 SGHTA, CDR2 FQGNSA. The CDR3 coding sequence is TGTGCCAGCAGCTTACGGGGACAGATTAATACGCAGTATTTT. Its translation is CASSLRGQINTQYF.

V is TRBV24-1 and J is TRBJ2-1; D uncertain. Trimming cost V 3 bases and J 3 bases, with 11 bases left between them. The CDR3 length is 15 residues. Per the germline V gene, CDR1 is KGHDR and CDR2 is SFDVKD. CDR3 sequence: CATSDLGRNYNEQFF. CDR3 nucleotides: TGTGCCACCAGTGATCTCGGCAGAAACTACAATGAGCAGTTCTTC.

Written as DNA, the CDR3 is TGTGCCAGCAGCGTAGCTTACGACGGACTAAATGGAGATACGCAGTATTTT. Amino acids: CASSVAYDGLNGDTQYF. This chain links TRBV9 with TRBJ2-3; possible D gene TRBD2, 6 bases. This CDR3 is built from 17 residues. Trimming took off 0 bases at V and 5 bases at J, with 19 bases between the two ends. CDR1 SGDLS and CDR2 YYNGEE come from the germline V gene.